This T cell receptor beta chain came from a study of T cell responses to AZD1222 COVID-19 vaccine. V dropped 2 bases and J dropped 8 bases, with 12 bases sitting between them. The CDR3 covers 14 residues. Looked up from germline, CDR1 is MNHNY and CDR2 is SVGAGI (reference sequence). About this clone: Its antigen is unknown.

Study observations and caveats: It should be noted that donors were predominantly white British and more often female, and clonal diversity was possibly underestimated. An increase in Spike-specific TCR breadth and depth was observed after two AZD1222 doses. Just a handful of AZD1222 recipients tested seropositive at baseline.

The assay was immunoSEQ multiplex PCR, and TCRdb's table has in-frame clones only and misses some. The sample shows more than 80,000 clones, approximately 86% of them seen only once. The chain is built from TRBV6-6 and TRBJ1-4; D is unclear. Specimen: peripheral blood, collected on day 0 of MenACWY control vaccination. The receptor comes from an adult in good health. DNA of the CDR3: TGTGCCAGCAGTTACGAGGGCCGGGGAGAAAAACTGTTTTTT. It is translated as CASSYEGRGEKLFF.